These 28 T cell receptor beta chains originate from one sample sequenced in a study of CD8 T cells in Susac syndrome. RNA amounts of 0.5 to 1 ug underwent reverse transcription with random hexamers. One entry per CDR3 protein, called by TCRdb with MiXCR from the immunoSEQ multiplex PCR reads. The data contain some 200,000 distinct CDR3 sequences, approximately 96% of them seen just once; the ten biggest clones take up around 0.1%. Specimen: CD4+ T cells from PBMCs. The receptors stem from a human donor with Susac syndrome.

This sequence joins TRBV6-2 or TRBV6-3 and TRBJ2-3; TRBD2 agrees at 10 bases. There are 16 residues in the CDR3. From germline, CDR1 is MNHEY and CDR2 SVGEGT. The trim removed 1 base at V and 5 bases at J, leaving 6 bases unmatched. This CDR3 reads CASSYLTSGAVDTQYF. The CDR3 DNA follows: TGTGCCAGCAGTTACTTAACTAGCGGGGCCGTAGATACGCAGTATTTT.

This chain connects TRBV20-1 to TRBJ2-7; 7 nucleotides align to TRBD1. The V segment lost 5 bases and the J segment 6 bases; nucleotides outside the gene matches: 4. Germline CDR1 reads DFQATT; CDR2 reads SNEGSKA (reference sequence). The CDR3 loop spans 11 amino acids. As DNA, the CDR3 is TGCAGTGCTGATAACAGGGGCGAGCAGTACTTC. Its protein product is CSADNRGEQYF.

This chain links TRBV2 with TRBJ2-5; the D gene is possibly TRBD1 (5 bases). This CDR3 spans 12 amino acids. V lost 6 bases and J 5 bases, leaving 10 bases between the germline ends. The germline gives CDR1 SNHLY, CDR2 FYNNEI. The CDR3 DNA sequence: TGTGCCAGCAGAAGGGGTACGGAGACCCAGTACTTC. Translated: CASRRGTETQYF.

CDR3 in DNA: TGTGCCAGCAGTATTCCACAGGGGATCCACAACACAGATACGCAGTATTTT. It encodes CASSIPQGIHNTDTQYF. The rearrangement joins TRBV28 to TRBJ2-3; TRBD1 agrees at 7 bases. This CDR3 spans 17 amino acids. In germline, CDR1 is MDHEN, CDR2 SYDVKM. Germline trimming cut 5 bases from V and 2 bases from J; bases unmatched to any gene: 13.

This sequence joins TRBV5-1 and TRBJ1-3, with a tentative D call TRBD1 (5 bases). Germline lookup yields CDR1 SGHRS and CDR2 YFSETQ. The length of the CDR3 is 15 residues. The germline V and J ends were trimmed by 5 bases and 0 bases, with 12 bases remaining between them. The CDR3 region has the DNA TGCGCCAGCAGTCCTAGACAGTCCTCTGGAAACACCATATATTTT. Translating it yields CASSPRQSSGNTIYF.

The chain carries TRBV3-1 and TRBJ1-1; maybe TRBD1 (5 bases). CDR1 is LGHDT and CDR2 is YNNKEL in the germline V gene (reference sequence). The ends were cut back, 2 bases at V and 0 bases at J, with 10 bases in the middle. This CDR3 contains 15 residues. The CDR3 sequence: CASSQPGPMNTEAFF. CDR3 nucleotide sequence: TGTGCCAGCAGCCAACCAGGGCCCATGAACACTGAAGCTTTCTTT. Using reference TRBV3-1 and TRBJ1-1 for the parts outside the CDR3, the full variable domain is DTAVSQTPKYLVTQMGNDKSIKCEQNLGHDTMYWYKQDSKKFLKIMFSYNNKELIINETVPNRFSPKSPDKAHLNLHINSLELGDSAVYFCASSQPGPMNTEAFFGQGTRLTVV.

The V call is TRBV3-1, the J call TRBJ2-1, with no clear D. Germline values: CDR1 LGHDT, CDR2 YNNKEL (reference sequence). This CDR3 has 14 residues. Trimming took off 0 bases at V and 5 bases at J, with 8 bases between the two ends. This CDR3 is CASSQDYRDNEQFF. The DNA for the CDR3 is TGTGCCAGCAGCCAAGATTACCGGGACAATGAGCAGTTCTTC.

The chain carries TRBV2 and TRBJ1-2; D may be TRBD1 (6 bases). CDR3 length: 12 amino acids. V was shortened by 4 bases and J by 6 bases, with 9 bases between the two germline ends. CDR1 is SNHLY and CDR2 is FYNNEI in the germline V gene. The CDR3 DNA is TGTGCCAGCAGTGGCAACAGGGATGGCTACACCTTC. This translates into CASSGNRDGYTF.

As concerns this clonotype: A much bigger clone sits one base away, suggesting this may be a read error. The CDR3 DNA is TGTGCCAGCAACCAAGAGACCCAGTACTTC. Translation gives CASNQETQYF. The V call is TRBV21-1, the J call TRBJ2-5. TRBV21-1 is described as a pseudogene. The CDR3 covers 10 residues.

The gene calls are TRBV5-4 and TRBJ1-1, with 7 bases that match TRBD1. V lost 4 bases to trimming and J lost 0 bases; unmatched junction nucleotides: 3. The CDR3 runs 14 residues. Germline V gives CDR1 SGHNT, CDR2 YYREEE (reference sequence). The CDR3 reads CASSQTGLNTEAFF. Written as DNA, the CDR3 is TGTGCCAGCAGCCAGACAGGGCTGAACACTGAAGCTTTCTTT.

The gene calls are TRBV4-1 and TRBJ1-5; 7 bases match TRBD1. J was trimmed by 4 bases and V by 3 bases; bases with no gene match: 6. CDR1 MGHRA and CDR2 YSYEKL come from the germline V gene. The CDR3 length is 15 residues. In DNA, the CDR3 is TGCGCCAGCAGCCAGGGGACAGACTGGAATCAGCCCCAGCATTTT. This gives the protein CASSQGTDWNQPQHF.

V and J are TRBV5-4 and TRBJ2-5; TRBD1 might be the D (5 bases). Between the trimmed V and J ends, which lost 0 bases and 4 bases, there was a span of 10 bases. In germline, CDR1 is SGHNT, CDR2 YYREEE (reference sequence). The CDR3 has 14 amino acids. The CDR3: CASSLAGSAETQYF. The CDR3, as DNA: TGTGCCAGCAGCTTGGCAGGGTCGGCAGAGACCCAGTACTTC.

V is TRBV5-4 and J is TRBJ1-1, with TRBD1 matching 7 bases. Trimming at V came to 4 bases and at J to 5 bases, leaving 5 bases not matched to a gene. The germline CDR1 and CDR2 sequences are SGHNT and YYREEE (reference sequence). The CDR3 loop spans 13 amino acids. The CDR3 DNA sequence: TGTGCCAGCAGCACAGACAGGGTTACTGAAGCTTTCTTT. Translation gives CASSTDRVTEAFF. The full variable domain, with the rest looked up from reference TRBV5-4 and TRBJ1-1, is ETGVTQSPTHLIKTRGQQVTLRCSSQSGHNTVSWYQQALGQGPQFIFQYYREEENGRGNFPPRFSGLQFPNYSSELNVNALELDDSALYLCASSTDRVTEAFFGQGTRLTVV.

The gene calls are TRBV7-3 and TRBJ2-3; D not resolved. This CDR3 contains 13 residues. V was cut by 4 bases and J by 4 bases, with 9 bases left in between. The germline CDR1 and CDR2 sequences are SGHTA and FQGTGA. CDR3 sequence (DNA): TGTGCCAGCAGCTCCCAGGTCCCAGATACGCAGTATTTT. This translates into CASSSQVPDTQYF. The variable domain in full, with the rest retrieved from reference TRBV7-3 and TRBJ2-3, is GAGVSQTPSNKVTEKGKYVELRCDPISGHTALYWYRQSLGQGPEFLIYFQGTGAADDSGLPNDRFFAVRPEGSVSTLKIQRTERGDSAVYLCASSSQVPDTQYFGPGTRLTVL.

In its sample, this clonotype was seen once. The genes are TRBV29-1 and TRBJ1-2; the match to TRBD1 covers 8 bases. The CDR3 extends over 11 amino acids. CDR1 SQVTM and CDR2 ANQGSEA come from the germline V gene. V trimming: 5 bases; J trimming: 7 bases; junction bases outside the gene matches: 3. The CDR3 spells CSVNQGAGYTF. The CDR3 coding sequence is TGCAGCGTTAACCAGGGGGCTGGCTACACCTTC.

The CDR3 spells CASSLGGVAGANVLTF. DNA of the CDR3: TGTGCCAGCAGCTTAGGGGGGGTAGCTGGGGCCAACGTCCTGACTTTC. The V call is TRBV11-2, the J call TRBJ2-6, with a possible D match to TRBD2 (6 bases). Trimming pared 1 base from V and 2 bases from J, leaving 9 bases between. This CDR3 region has 16 residues. Germline CDR1 is SGHAT and CDR2 is FQNNGV.

The V and J genes are TRBV25-1 and TRBJ1-4, with unresolved D. The V gene lost 4 bases and the J gene lost 7 bases, with 13 bases spanning the gap. The CDR3 totals 14 residues. CDR1 MGHDK and CDR2 SYGVNS come from the germline V gene. CDR3: CASSAGSNLEKLFF. The CDR3 region has the DNA TGTGCCAGCAGTGCTGGGTCTAACCTTGAAAAACTGTTTTTT.

This chain joins TRBV11-2 and TRBJ2-1; weak D call: TRBD2 (6 bases). Germline-derived CDR1 and CDR2 are SGHAT and FQNNGV. The CDR3 sequence is 11 residues long. With 4 bases removed from V and 9 bases from J, the gap between germline ends came to 7 bases. The CDR3 region has the DNA TGTGCCAGCAGCTACGGGGGTGAGCAGTTCTTC. Encoded protein: CASSYGGEQFF. The full variable domain, completed using reference TRBV11-2 and TRBJ2-1, is EAGVAQSPRYKIIEKRQSVAFWCNPISGHATLYWYQQILGQGPKLLIQFQNNGVVDDSQLPKDRFSAERLKGVDSTLKIQPAKLEDSAVYLCASSYGGEQFFGPGTRLTVL.

This sequence joins TRBV15 and TRBJ1-2; D uncertain. This CDR3 is built from 13 residues. V gave up 0 bases and J gave up 8 bases, with 10 bases separating them. The germline gives CDR1 LNHNV, CDR2 YYDKDF (reference sequence). The CDR3 region has the DNA TGTGCCACCAGCAGAGATCCCGGGAGGGGCTACACCTTC. This gives the protein CATSRDPGRGYTF.

This clonotype has only one observation. The chain joins TRBV3-1 to TRBJ2-2; possible D gene TRBD2, 5 bases. V was cut by 2 bases and J by 7 bases, with 17 bases left in between. Germline V gene lookup returns CDR1 LGHDT and CDR2 YNNKEL (reference sequence). The CDR3 loop spans 16 amino acids. DNA of the CDR3: TGTGCCAGCAGCCAACCACCCGGAGGAGTGGGCGGGGAGCTGTTTTTT. Its protein is CASSQPPGGVGGELFF.

The rearrangement joins TRBV30 to TRBJ1-5; 9 positions agree with TRBD1. Germline V lookup: CDR1 GTSNPN, CDR2 SVGIG (reference sequence). The J segment lost 6 bases and the V segment lost 7 bases, leaving 7 bases of the junction unmatched. CDR3 length: 13 residues. The CDR3 region has the DNA TGTGCCTTCCGGGACAGGGTTGGTCAGCCCCAGCATTTT. The encoded protein is CAFRDRVGQPQHF.

This chain joins TRBV5-4 and TRBJ1-1; D remains unclear. The CDR3 is 14 residues long. Trimming removed 7 bases at V and 5 bases at J, with 18 bases between. Per germline, CDR1 SGHNT and CDR2 YYREEE (reference sequence). For the CDR3, the DNA is TGTGCCAGCCAGGACGCGTCGGTTGGAACTGAAGCTTTCTTT. This codes for CASQDASVGTEAFF.

This sequence joins TRBV29-1 and TRBJ1-4; no clear D gene. Between the trimmed V and J ends, which lost 7 bases and 8 bases, there was a span of 17 bases. The length of the CDR3 is 13 residues. Germline CDR1 and CDR2: SQVTM and ANQGSEA. The CDR3 region has the DNA TGCAGCGCCGAATTACCGGGTCGGGAAAAACTGTTTTTT. Translated: CSAELPGREKLFF. The entire variable domain, with the rest obtained from reference TRBV29-1 and TRBJ1-4, is as follows: SAVISQKPSRDICQRGTSLTIQCQVDSQVTMMFWYRQQPGQSLTLIATANQGSEATYESGFVIDKFPISRPNLTFSTLTVSNMSPEDSSIYLCSAELPGREKLFFGSGTQLSVL.

This clonotype was recorded only once. The rearrangement uses TRBV5-1 and TRBJ2-1, with D possibly being TRBD1 or TRBD2 (6 bases each). This CDR3 has 16 amino acids. Germline V gene sequence: CDR1 SGHRS, CDR2 YFSETQ. V lost 0 bases, J lost 2 bases, and 12 bases lay in between. The CDR3 sequence is CASSLVGGLAYNEQFF. CDR3 DNA sequence: TGCGCCAGCAGCTTGGTCGGGGGCCTGGCCTACAATGAGCAGTTCTTC.

This chain joins TRBV25-1 and TRBJ2-2; D might be TRBD2 (5 bases). This CDR3 has 16 amino acids. Trimming pared 0 bases from V and 6 bases from J, leaving 14 bases between. CDR1 MGHDK and CDR2 SYGVNS come from the germline V gene. The CDR3 loop reads CASSEYPRSRAGELFF. CDR3 DNA: TGTGCCAGCAGTGAATACCCCAGGTCGCGGGCCGGGGAGCTGTTTTTT.

The rearrangement links TRBV6-2 or TRBV6-3 to TRBJ1-2, with 8 bases identical to TRBD1. CDR3 length: 14 amino acids. The V and J ends lost 4 bases and 8 bases, in that order; junction bases with no gene match: 9. The V gene's germline CDR1 is MNHEY and CDR2 SVGEGT. This CDR3 is CASSSSDRVYGYTF. The CDR3, as DNA: TGTGCCAGCAGTTCCTCGGACAGGGTGTACGGCTACACCTTC.

This chain connects TRBV9 to TRBJ2-4, with D unresolved. V dropped 3 bases and J dropped 2 bases, with 12 bases sitting between them. Looked up from germline, CDR1 is SGDLS and CDR2 is YYNGEE. The CDR3 has 15 residues. The CDR3: CASSAEIMTKNIQYF. The CDR3 DNA is TGTGCCAGCAGCGCCGAAATAATGACCAAAAACATTCAGTACTTC.

The chain joins TRBV11-2 to TRBJ1-6, with D perhaps matching TRBD1 (5 bases). This CDR3 has 15 residues. With 5 bases removed from V and 9 bases from J, the gap between germline ends came to 17 bases. Germline V gene data show CDR1 as SGHAT and CDR2 as FQNNGV. The CDR3 region is CASSRTSGSGSPLHF. As DNA, the CDR3 is TGTGCCAGCAGCCGTACGTCAGGGTCGGGTTCACCCCTCCACTTT.